This T cell receptor beta chain originates from a study of cytomegalovirus exposure and HLA in healthy donors. Regarding this clone: Antigen specificity is unknown.

Study-wide findings and caveats: Researchers reported from a later analysis that most CMV-associated TCR beta chains appeared HLA-restricted.

Both 60 Vbeta primers and 13 Jbeta primers went into the PCR. Assay used: immunoSEQ multiplex PCR; TCRdb lists only in-frame clones, some missing. Here the sample spans 140,000 or so clones, 70% to 75% being singletons. CDR3 size: 17 residues. V was clipped by 0 bases and J by 2 bases, with 14 bases between them. The germline V gene encodes CDR1 LNHNV and CDR2 YYDKDF (reference sequence). What was sequenced was PBMCs. This sequence joins TRBV15 and TRBJ1-3; D perhaps matches TRBD1 (6 bases). The origin of this receptor is a woman in her 30s in good health and CMV-seronegative. This chain's CDR3 is CATSRDLQGTPGNTIYF. CDR3 nucleotides: TGTGCCACCAGCAGAGATCTGCAGGGGACCCCTGGAAACACCATATATTTT.